These T cell receptor beta chains were read from a single sample in a study of T-cell reconstitution after alpha-beta-depleted transplantation in children. Using its own MiXCR run on the PCR reads, TCRdb lists one record per CDR3 protein. This sample carries about 980,000 distinct CDR3 sequences, about 29% of them seen once, and the ten largest clones take under 30%. Sequences were derived from PBMCs, mostly from graft donor cells, sampled 360 days after TCRalphabeta/CD19-depleted stem cell transplant. These receptors were obtained from a boy under two years old who had a stem cell transplant for SCID, so the T cells may come from the graft donor. The conserved cysteine and the conserved F or W are not part of the CDR3 here.

TRBV15	TRBJ1-2	ATSRVPDRADGYT
TRBV7-9	TRBJ2-1	ASSSAEGTEQF
TRBV20-1	TRBJ2-6	SASGGSSGANVLT
TRBV29-1	TRBJ2-3	SVPDRGLLDTQY
TRBV18	TRBJ2-7	ASSLNGRDDSYEQY
TRBV12-3/TRBV12-4	TRBJ2-5	ASSFGLDAPGETQY
TRBV7-2	TRBJ2-4	ASSLAGGRENIQY
TRBV20-1	TRBJ1-1	SATTQGAVTEAF
TRBV18	TRBJ2-5	ASSPIQARGETQY
TRBV29-1	TRBJ2-5	SVGRRGQLQETQY